Each of the 27 T cell receptor beta chains below was sequenced from the same sample in a study of T cells in Graves' hyperthyroidism and ophthalmopathy. TCR beta CDR3 sequences were amplified from RNA transcripts. Using the HTBI primer set, a first-round RT-PCR was run on the TCR CDR3. One entry per CDR3 protein, called by TCRdb with MiXCR from the multiplex PCR reads. In the table there are about 590,000 distinct CDR3 sequences, roughly 14% of which are singletons. Sequencing was performed on blood. The receptor set was obtained from a woman aged 25 to 39 with Graves' hyperthyroidism.

This clonotype was seen at least ten times. The chain couples TRBV10-3 to TRBJ2-3, with D possibly TRBD2 on 5 matching bases. Germline V gene data show CDR1 as ENHRY and CDR2 as SYGVKD. Trimming cost V 2 bases and J 2 bases, with 11 bases left between them. This CDR3 spans 15 amino acids. In DNA form, the CDR3 reads TGTGCCATCAGTGAGGAGGGTCTCTACACAGATACGCAGTATTTT. Amino acids: CAISEEGLYTDTQYF.

DNA of the CDR3: TGTGCCAGCAGTTCAATACGGACTAGCTTCCAAGAGACCCAGTACTTC. It yields the protein CASSSIRTSFQETQYF. The chain employs TRBV7-2 and TRBJ2-5, with 8 bases lining up with TRBD2. The CDR3 has 16 residues. The germline CDR1 and CDR2 sequences are SGHTA and FQGNSA. With V trimmed by 6 bases and J by 1 base, 10 bases remained unmatched.

V usage is TRBV20-1 and J usage is TRBJ2-5; tentative D call: TRBD1 (6 bases). This CDR3 spans 17 amino acids. V gave up 3 bases and J gave up 5 bases, with 25 bases separating them. Per the germline V gene, CDR1 is DFQATT and CDR2 is SNEGSKA (reference sequence). The CDR3 protein is CSARSAGALATGETQYF. CDR3 nucleotide sequence: TGCAGTGCTAGGAGCGCAGGGGCGCTGGCCACCGGGGAGACCCAGTACTTC.

The chain's CDR3 is CASSLDPTIISGRRTGELFF. In nucleotides, the CDR3 is TGTGCCAGCAGCTTAGATCCCACAATCATTAGCGGGAGGAGAACCGGGGAGCTGTTTTTT. The genes are TRBV11-2 and TRBJ2-2; 10 positions agree with TRBD2. The CDR3 has 20 residues. Germline values: CDR1 SGHAT, CDR2 FQNNGV. V dropped 0 bases and J dropped 5; count of bases not matched to a gene: 15. The full variable domain, completed using reference TRBV11-2 and TRBJ2-2, is EAGVAQSPRYKIIEKRQSVAFWCNPISGHATLYWYQQILGQGPKLLIQFQNNGVVDDSQLPKDRFSAERLKGVDSTLKIQPAKLEDSAVYLCASSLDPTIISGRRTGELFFGEGSRLTVL.

This clonotype was observed at least ten times. This chain uses TRBV6-1 with TRBJ2-7; 9 positions match TRBD2. This CDR3 has 18 amino acids. Germline CDR1 reads MNHNS; CDR2 reads SASEGT. Germline trimming cut 8 bases from V and 2 bases from J; bases unmatched to any gene: 19. The CDR3 loop reads CASGQLAGQHYAPYEQYF. CDR3 DNA: TGTGCCAGCGGCCAACTAGCGGGCCAGCATTATGCTCCCTACGAGCAGTACTTC.

This clonotype has ten or more counts. The rearrangement uses TRBV7-9 and TRBJ2-1; possible D gene TRBD1, 6 bases. The CDR3 extends over 16 amino acids. Germline CDR1 reads SEHNR; CDR2 reads FQNEAQ (reference sequence). V lost 3 bases and J 8 bases, leaving 20 bases between the germline ends. The CDR3 spells CASSFLPGATYDEQFF. The CDR3 DNA reads as TGTGCCAGCAGCTTCTTGCCAGGGGCTACGTACGATGAGCAGTTCTTC.

V is TRBV6-1 and J is TRBJ2-2; D is possibly TRBD1 or TRBD2 (5 bases each). Deletions cut 6 bases from V and 3 bases from J, with 11 bases between. The CDR3 runs to 14 residues. Germline V gene data show CDR1 as MNHNS and CDR2 as SASEGT. CDR3 protein: CASSAGTDTGELFF. Here the CDR3 DNA reads TGTGCCAGCAGCGCCGGGACGGACACCGGGGAGCTGTTTTTT.

This clonotype was recorded at least ten times. V and J are TRBV30 and TRBJ2-1; D tentatively fits TRBD1 or TRBD2 (6 bases each). The CDR3 contains 12 residues. Germline CDR1 reads GTSNPN; CDR2 reads SVGIG (reference sequence). V lost 2 bases and J lost 9, with 11 bases in between. CDR3 residues: CAWSPEGGEQFF. The DNA of the CDR3 is TGTGCCTGGAGTCCTGAGGGGGGTGAGCAGTTCTTC.

Regarding this clonotype: The junction departs from the called germline gene at one end, perhaps through a read error. The genes are TRBV7-7 and TRBJ2-1, with 11 bases that match TRBD2. Germline CDR1 SSHAT, CDR2 FNYEAQ (reference sequence). This CDR3 comprises 13 residues. CDR3 sequence reads: CASSASGRPEQFF. CDR3 DNA sequence: TGTGCTAGCAGCGCTAGCGGGAGGCCTGAGCAGTTCTTC.

Many counts were recorded for this clonotype. J is TRBJ1-1 and V is TRBV7-8; D may be TRBD1 (5 bases). The CDR3 is made up of 16 amino acids. Germline assignment: CDR1 SGHVS and CDR2 FQNEAQ. V gave up 0 bases and J gave up 1 base, with 12 bases separating them. CDR3 in DNA: TGTGCCAGCAGCTTAGCGCGGGGGATGGGGAACACTGAAGCTTTCTTT. As protein: CASSLARGMGNTEAFF.

Many counts were recorded for this clonotype. The chain combines TRBV28 with TRBJ2-7, with 10 bases identical to TRBD2. The V gene end was trimmed by 3 bases and the J gene end by 6 bases; junction bases not matched to a gene: 8. The CDR3 has 15 residues. CDR1 and CDR2 (germline): MDHEN, SYDVKM. In DNA, the CDR3 is TGTGCCAGCAGTTTCCCAGCGGGAGGGCGTCGCGAGCAGTACTTC. It is translated as CASSFPAGGRREQYF.

This clonotype was recorded at least ten times. The V call is TRBV24-1, the J call TRBJ2-7, with TRBD2 as a possible D gene (5 bases). Per germline, CDR1 KGHDR and CDR2 SFDVKD. Trimming left V 4 bases short and J 2 bases short, with 8 bases between. This CDR3 has 13 residues. The CDR3: CATSDSGAYEQYF. In DNA form, the CDR3 reads TGTGCCACCAGTGACTCCGGGGCCTACGAGCAGTACTTC.

Ten or more counts support this clonotype. This rearrangement joins TRBV27 to TRBJ1-5; a weak D match, TRBD1 (6 bases). Germline CDR1 reads MNHEY; CDR2 reads SMNVEV (reference sequence). V was shortened by 3 bases and J by 1 base, with 13 bases between the two germline ends. The length of the CDR3 is 16 residues. DNA for the CDR3: TGTGCCAGCAGTTTGACCAGGGGTGGGAGCAATCAGCCCCAGCATTTT. This translates into CASSLTRGGSNQPQHF.

The chain has TRBV4-1 and TRBJ1-1; D not certain. This CDR3 has 14 amino acids. Trimming removed 5 bases from V and 0 bases from J, with 10 bases in between. CDR1 is MGHRA and CDR2 is YSYEKL in the germline V gene. In DNA, the CDR3 is TGCGCCAGCAGCTTAAAAGGCATGAACACTGAAGCTTTCTTT. Protein sequence: CASSLKGMNTEAFF.

Only a few counts were recorded for this clonotype. V gene TRBV4-1 combines with J gene TRBJ2-7; no clear D gene. The length of the CDR3 is 13 residues. V was pared by 3 bases and J by 4 bases, with 10 bases between. Germline CDR1 and CDR2: MGHRA and YSYEKL. CDR3 coding DNA: TGCGCCAGCAGCCAGGCAGCCATGTACGAGCAGTACTTC. Protein: CASSQAAMYEQYF.

This clonotype was seen only a few times. The chain links TRBV10-3 to TRBJ1-1; 12 bases match TRBD1. Germline values: CDR1 ENHRY, CDR2 SYGVKD. V shed 5 bases, J shed 4 bases, and the junction held 11 bases outside the gene matches. This CDR3 has 17 residues. The CDR3 reads CAISTGTGGFRGTEAFF. The CDR3 DNA reads as TGTGCCATCAGTACCGGGACAGGGGGCTTTCGCGGCACTGAAGCTTTCTTT.

This clonotype was seen ten or more times. The rearrangement joins TRBV6-1 to TRBJ2-7; TRBD2 might be the D (7 bases). CDR1 and CDR2 (germline): MNHNS, SASEGT. The CDR3 runs to 16 residues. Trimming removed 6 bases from V and 2 bases from J, with 20 bases in between. The CDR3 protein is CASRGPRGGAAYEQYF. In DNA, the CDR3 is TGTGCCAGCAGGGGTCCTAGGGGGGGGGCCGCCTACGAGCAGTACTTC.

This clonotype was seen more than once but under ten times. The gene calls are TRBV9 and TRBJ2-3; D is unresolved. Between the trimmed V and J ends, which lost 0 bases and 0 bases, there was a span of 8 bases. The CDR3 spans 15 residues. Germline CDR1 is SGDLS and CDR2 is YYNGEE. Written as DNA, the CDR3 is TGTGCCAGCAGCGTAGAGCCGGCTAGCACAGATACGCAGTATTTT. Its translation is CASSVEPASTDTQYF.

Notes on this clonotype: The junction shows a germline mismatch at one end, possibly a read error. The chain has TRBV10-3 and TRBJ2-3; D tentatively reads TRBD1 or TRBD2 (6 bases each). CDR1 and CDR2 from the germline V gene are ENHRY and SYGVKD. CDR3 length equals 16 residues. The CDR3 DNA reads as TGTGCCATCAATGAGTCGATCCCGGGGGCCACAGATACGCAGTATTTT. Translated, it gives CAINESIPGATDTQYF.

In its sample, this clonotype was seen a few times. V is TRBV24-1 and J is TRBJ2-1; no firm D call. The CDR3 sequence is 16 residues long. Trimming stripped 5 bases from V and 3 bases from J, with 16 bases between. Germline-derived CDR1 and CDR2 are KGHDR and SFDVKD. In DNA form, the CDR3 reads TGTGCCACCAGTGGGTATGGGCTACTTGGCTACAATGAGCAGTTCTTC. It specifies CATSGYGLLGYNEQFF.

This clonotype was seen at least ten times. This chain uses TRBV5-1 with TRBJ2-3; D unclear. The V gene lost 4 bases and the J gene lost 2 bases, with 14 bases spanning the gap. Germline loops: CDR1 SGHRS, CDR2 YFSETQ. The CDR3 extends over 15 amino acids. CDR3 coding DNA: TGCGCCAGCAGCCCACTTCAGGCGGCCACAGATACGCAGTATTTT. It encodes CASSPLQAATDTQYF.

This clonotype was detected many times. The chain carries TRBV30 and TRBJ2-4; D unresolved. The CDR3 length is 12 residues. Germline CDR1 and CDR2: GTSNPN and SVGIG (reference sequence). Trimming removed 2 bases from V and 9 bases from J, with 11 bases in between. CDR3 amino acids: CAWSPSPGIQYF. The DNA of the CDR3 is TGTGCCTGGAGTCCGTCTCCGGGCATTCAGTACTTC.

With respect to this clonotype: This sequence may be a read error, since a much larger clone differs from it by one base. V and J are TRBV3-1 and TRBJ2-1, with a tentative D call TRBD2 (5 bases). The V and J ends lost 5 bases and 10 bases respectively, with 12 bases between them. The V gene's germline CDR1 is LGHDT and CDR2 YNNKEL (reference sequence). There are 12 residues in the CDR3. DNA of the CDR3: TGTGCCAGCAGCTTCCCAACGGGGGAGCAGTTCTTC. It encodes CASSFPTGEQFF.

This clonotype showed up many times. This chain connects TRBV5-1 to TRBJ1-2, with D hard to call. Germline CDR1 reads SGHRS; CDR2 reads YFSETQ. This CDR3 is built from 12 residues. V lost 3 bases to trimming and J lost 8 bases, with 11 bases between them. For the CDR3, the DNA is TGCGCCAGCAGCTCGGCGGGATACGGCTACACCTTC. Its protein is CASSSAGYGYTF.

This clonotype was seen ten or more times. The rearrangement links TRBV10-3 to TRBJ2-7; 8 nucleotides match TRBD2. The CDR3 is 16 amino acids. Germline V gene lookup returns CDR1 ENHRY and CDR2 SYGVKD. The V gene end was trimmed by 4 bases and the J gene end by 6 bases; junction bases not matched to a gene: 14. CDR3: CAISVRAGEAVGEQYF. In DNA, the CDR3 is TGTGCCATCAGTGTTCGAGCGGGAGAGGCCGTAGGCGAGCAGTACTTC.

Ten or more counts support this clonotype. The gene calls are TRBV2 and TRBJ1-2; D might be TRBD1 (5 bases). CDR1 and CDR2 from the germline V gene are SNHLY and FYNNEI. The germline V and J ends were trimmed by 6 bases and 8 bases, with 19 bases remaining between them. CDR3 size: 14 residues. The CDR3 nucleotides are TGTGCCAGCAGGGGCTATGGGGGGGAGTTCGGCTACACCTTC. Protein sequence: CASRGYGGEFGYTF.

This clonotype was recorded a few times. This chain joins TRBV20-1 and TRBJ1-1, with 8 bases aligning to TRBD1. Germline CDR1 is DFQATT and CDR2 is SNEGSKA (reference sequence). CDR3 length: 13 residues. Trimming took 1 base from V and 7 from J; bases not matched to a gene: 5. CDR3 region: CSARGQGLGEAFF. In DNA form, the CDR3 reads TGCAGTGCTAGAGGACAGGGGCTAGGTGAAGCTTTCTTT.